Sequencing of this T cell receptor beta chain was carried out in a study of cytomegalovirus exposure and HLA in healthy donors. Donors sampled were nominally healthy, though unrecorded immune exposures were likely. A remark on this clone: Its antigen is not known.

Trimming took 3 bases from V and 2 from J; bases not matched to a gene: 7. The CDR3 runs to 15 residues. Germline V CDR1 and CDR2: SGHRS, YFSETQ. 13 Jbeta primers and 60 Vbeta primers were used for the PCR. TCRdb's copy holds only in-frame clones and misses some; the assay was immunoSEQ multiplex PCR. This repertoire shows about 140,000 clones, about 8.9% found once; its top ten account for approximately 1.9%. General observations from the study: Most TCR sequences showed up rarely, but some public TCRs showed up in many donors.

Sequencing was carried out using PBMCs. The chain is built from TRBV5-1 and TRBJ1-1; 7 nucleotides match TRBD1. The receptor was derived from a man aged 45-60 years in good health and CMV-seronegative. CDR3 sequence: CASSWAGGSNTEAFF. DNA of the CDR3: TGCGCCAGCAGCTGGGCAGGGGGTTCCAACACTGAAGCTTTCTTT.